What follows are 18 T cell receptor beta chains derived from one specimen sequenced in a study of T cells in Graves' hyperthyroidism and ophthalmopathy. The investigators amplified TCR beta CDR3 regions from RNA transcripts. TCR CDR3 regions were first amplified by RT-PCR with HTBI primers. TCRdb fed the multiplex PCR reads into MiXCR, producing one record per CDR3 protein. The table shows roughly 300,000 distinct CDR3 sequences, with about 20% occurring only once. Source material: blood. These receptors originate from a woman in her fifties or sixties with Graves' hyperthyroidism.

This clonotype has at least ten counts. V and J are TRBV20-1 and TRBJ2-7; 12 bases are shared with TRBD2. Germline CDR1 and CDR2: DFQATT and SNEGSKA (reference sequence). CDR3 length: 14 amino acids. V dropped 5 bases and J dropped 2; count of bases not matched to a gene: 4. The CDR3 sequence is CSALAGGYPYEQYF. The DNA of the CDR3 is TGCAGTGCTCTAGCGGGAGGGTATCCCTACGAGCAGTACTTC.

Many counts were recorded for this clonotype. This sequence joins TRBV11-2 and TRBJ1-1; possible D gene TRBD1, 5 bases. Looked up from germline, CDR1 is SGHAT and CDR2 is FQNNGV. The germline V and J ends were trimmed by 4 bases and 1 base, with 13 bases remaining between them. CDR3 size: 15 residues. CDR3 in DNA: TGTGCCAGCAGCTCGAAGGGTAGGGGGAACACTGAAGCTTTCTTT. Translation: CASSSKGRGNTEAFF. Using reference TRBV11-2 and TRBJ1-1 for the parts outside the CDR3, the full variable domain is EAGVAQSPRYKIIEKRQSVAFWCNPISGHATLYWYQQILGQGPKLLIQFQNNGVVDDSQLPKDRFSAERLKGVDSTLKIQPAKLEDSAVYLCASSSKGRGNTEAFFGQGTRLTVV.

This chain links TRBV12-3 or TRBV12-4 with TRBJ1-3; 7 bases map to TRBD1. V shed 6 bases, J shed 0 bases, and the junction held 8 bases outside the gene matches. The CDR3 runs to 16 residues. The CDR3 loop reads CASRNRGAPSGNTIYF. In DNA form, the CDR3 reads TGTGCCAGCAGGAACAGGGGAGCTCCCTCTGGAAACACCATATATTTT.

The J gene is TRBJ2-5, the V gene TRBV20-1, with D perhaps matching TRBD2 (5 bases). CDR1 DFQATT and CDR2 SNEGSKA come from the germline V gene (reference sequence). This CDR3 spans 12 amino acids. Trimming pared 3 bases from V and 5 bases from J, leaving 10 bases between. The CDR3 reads CSASPSRETQYF. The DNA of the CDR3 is TGCAGTGCTAGTCCTAGCAGGGAGACCCAGTACTTC.

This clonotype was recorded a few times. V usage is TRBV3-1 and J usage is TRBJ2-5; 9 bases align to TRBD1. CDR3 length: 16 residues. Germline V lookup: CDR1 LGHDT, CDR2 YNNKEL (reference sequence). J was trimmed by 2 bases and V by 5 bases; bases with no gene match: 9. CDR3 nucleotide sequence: TGTGCCAGCAGCTATGATCCGGGACAGGGACAAGAGACCCAGTACTTC. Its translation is CASSYDPGQGQETQYF.

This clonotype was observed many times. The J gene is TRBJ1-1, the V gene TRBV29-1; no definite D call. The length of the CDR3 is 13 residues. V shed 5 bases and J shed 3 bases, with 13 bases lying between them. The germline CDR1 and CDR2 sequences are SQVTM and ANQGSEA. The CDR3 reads CSVRVLADTEAFF. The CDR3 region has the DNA TGCAGCGTTAGGGTCTTAGCGGACACTGAAGCTTTCTTT. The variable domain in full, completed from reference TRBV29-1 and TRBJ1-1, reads SAVISQKPSRDICQRGTSLTIQCQVDSQVTMMFWYRQQPGQSLTLIATANQGSEATYESGFVIDKFPISRPNLTFSTLTVSNMSPEDSSIYLCSVRVLADTEAFFGQGTRLTVV.

As DNA, the CDR3 is TGCGCCAGCAGCTTGGCGCCAGGCAAATACGAGCAGTACGTC. Translating it yields CASSLAPGKYEQYV. The chain combines TRBV5-1 with TRBJ2-7; no reliable D call. This CDR3 is built from 14 residues. V lost 0 bases, J lost 4 bases, and 11 bases lay in between. Germline CDR1 reads SGHRS; CDR2 reads YFSETQ.

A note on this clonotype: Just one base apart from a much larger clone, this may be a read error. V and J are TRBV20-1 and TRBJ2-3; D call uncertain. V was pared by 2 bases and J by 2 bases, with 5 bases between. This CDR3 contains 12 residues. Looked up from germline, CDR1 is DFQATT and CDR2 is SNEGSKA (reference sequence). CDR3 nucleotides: TGCAGTGCTAGAAGGGACACAGATACGCAGTATTTT. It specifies CSARRDTDTQYF.

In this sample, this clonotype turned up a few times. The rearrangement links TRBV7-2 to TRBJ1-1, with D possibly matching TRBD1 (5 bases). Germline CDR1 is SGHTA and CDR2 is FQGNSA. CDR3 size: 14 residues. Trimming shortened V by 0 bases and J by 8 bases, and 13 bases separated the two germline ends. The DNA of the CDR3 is TGTGCCAGCAGCTTAGCGGCACCAGGGCTCGAAGCTTTCTTT. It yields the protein CASSLAAPGLEAFF.

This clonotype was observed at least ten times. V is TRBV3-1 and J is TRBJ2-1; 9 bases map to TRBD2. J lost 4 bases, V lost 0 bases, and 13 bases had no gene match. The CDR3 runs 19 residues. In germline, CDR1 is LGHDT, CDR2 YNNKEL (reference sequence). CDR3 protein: CASSQDFVAGGPKYNEQFF. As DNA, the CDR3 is TGTGCCAGCAGCCAAGATTTCGTGGCGGGGGGGCCTAAATACAATGAGCAGTTCTTC.

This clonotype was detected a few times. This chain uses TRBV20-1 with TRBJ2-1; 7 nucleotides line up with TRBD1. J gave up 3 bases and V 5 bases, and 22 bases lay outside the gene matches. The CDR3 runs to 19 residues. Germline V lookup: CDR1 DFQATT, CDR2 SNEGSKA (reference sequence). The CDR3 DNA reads TGCAGTGCTCCCCCCCTCGGAAGGGGGCGCGTTCGCGGCTACAATGAGCAGTTCTTC. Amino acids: CSAPPLGRGRVRGYNEQFF.

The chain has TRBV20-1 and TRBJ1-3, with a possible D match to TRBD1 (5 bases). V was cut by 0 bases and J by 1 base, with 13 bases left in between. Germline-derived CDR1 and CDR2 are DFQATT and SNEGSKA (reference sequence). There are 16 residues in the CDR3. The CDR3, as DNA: TGCAGTGCTAGAGACCCAAGAGGGGCTTCTGGAAACACCATATATTTT. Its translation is CSARDPRGASGNTIYF.

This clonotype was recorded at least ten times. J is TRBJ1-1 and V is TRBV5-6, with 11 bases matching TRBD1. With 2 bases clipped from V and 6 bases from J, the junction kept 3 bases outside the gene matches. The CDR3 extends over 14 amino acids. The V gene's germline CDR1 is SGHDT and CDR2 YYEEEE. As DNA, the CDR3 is TGTGCCAGCAGCTTCGGACAGGGGGCCGCTGAAGCTTTCTTT. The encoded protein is CASSFGQGAAEAFF.

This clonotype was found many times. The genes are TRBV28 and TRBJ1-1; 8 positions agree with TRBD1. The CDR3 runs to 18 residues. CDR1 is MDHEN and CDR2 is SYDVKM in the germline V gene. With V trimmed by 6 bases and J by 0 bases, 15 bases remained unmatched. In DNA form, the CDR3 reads TGTGCCAGCAGAAAAGGGACAGGAGGGGGACTTATGAACACTGAAGCTTTCTTT. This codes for CASRKGTGGGLMNTEAFF. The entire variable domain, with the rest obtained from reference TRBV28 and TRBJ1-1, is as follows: DVKVTQSSRYLVKRTGEKVFLECVQDMDHENMFWYRQDPGLGLRLIYFSYDVKMKEKGDIPEGYSVSREKKERFSLILESASTNQTSMYLCASRKGTGGGLMNTEAFFGQGTRLTVV.

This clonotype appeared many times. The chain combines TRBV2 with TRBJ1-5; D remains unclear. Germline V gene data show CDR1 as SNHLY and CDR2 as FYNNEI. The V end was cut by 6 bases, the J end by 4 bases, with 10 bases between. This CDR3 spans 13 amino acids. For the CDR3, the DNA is TGTGCCAGCAGCCATGAGGGTAATCAGCCCCAGCATTTT. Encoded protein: CASSHEGNQPQHF.

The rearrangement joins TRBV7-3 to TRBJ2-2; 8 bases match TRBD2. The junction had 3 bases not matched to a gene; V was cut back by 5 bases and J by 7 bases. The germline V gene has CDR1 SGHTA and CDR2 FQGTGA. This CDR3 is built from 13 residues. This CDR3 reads CASSVGTSGELFF. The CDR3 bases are TGTGCCAGCAGCGTAGGGACTAGCGGGGAGCTGTTTTTT.

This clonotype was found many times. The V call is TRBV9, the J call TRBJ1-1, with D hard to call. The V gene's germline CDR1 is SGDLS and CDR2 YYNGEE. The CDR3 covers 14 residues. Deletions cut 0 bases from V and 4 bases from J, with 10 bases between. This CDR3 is CASSVGPQGTEAFF. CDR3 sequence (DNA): TGTGCCAGCAGCGTAGGGCCCCAAGGCACTGAAGCTTTCTTT.

CDR3 coding DNA: TGTGCCAGCAGTTTCCAGGGGCGCATGAACACTGAAGCTTTCTTT. It specifies CASSFQGRMNTEAFF. The chain carries TRBV28 and TRBJ1-1; D may be TRBD1 (6 bases). Germline CDR1 is MDHEN and CDR2 is SYDVKM. Trimming shortened V by 3 bases and J by 0 bases, and 11 bases separated the two germline ends. CDR3 length: 15 residues.